The 16 T cell receptor beta chains below all came from one sample that was sequenced in a study of T cells in Graves' hyperthyroidism and ophthalmopathy. Amplification of TCR beta CDR3 regions used RNA as the template. The study used the HTBI primer set for a first-round RT-PCR of the TCR CDR3. TCRdb re-called the multiplex PCR reads through MiXCR, storing one row per CDR3 protein. The sample contains hundreds of thousands of distinct CDR3 sequences, less than 20% of which appear only once. Material for sequencing was blood. These receptors came from a young woman with Graves' ophthalmopathy.

This clonotype was seen at least ten times. The rearrangement links TRBV11-3 to TRBJ2-5; D might be TRBD2 (7 bases). The length of the CDR3 is 15 residues. V was cut by 1 base and J by 6 bases, with 15 bases left in between. Germline V lookup: CDR1 SGHNT, CDR2 YENEEA. The CDR3 protein is CASSLVSGGGKTQYF. The CDR3 DNA sequence: TGTGCCAGCAGCTTAGTATCGGGGGGCGGGAAGACCCAGTACTTC.

At least ten counts were recorded for this clonotype. The V and J genes are TRBV19 and TRBJ1-1, with 7 positions matching TRBD1. The germline CDR1 and CDR2 sequences are LNHDA and SQIVND (reference sequence). The V and J ends lost 6 bases and 6 bases, in that order; junction bases with no gene match: 10. The CDR3 spans 14 residues. CDR3 nucleotides: TGTGCCAGTAGAAGCACTAACAGGGGATCTGAAGCTTTCTTT. It encodes CASRSTNRGSEAFF.

There are many counts of this clonotype. The CDR3 DNA is TGTGCCAGTAAGCCAGGGGGCTCATACACTGAAGCTTTCTTT. It yields the protein CASKPGGSYTEAFF. V gene TRBV19 combines with J gene TRBJ1-1; TRBD1 agrees at 8 bases. Germline V gives CDR1 LNHDA, CDR2 SQIVND (reference sequence). The CDR3 runs to 14 residues. V was pared by 7 bases and J by 3 bases, with 7 bases of the junction left unmatched.

This chain joins TRBV28 and TRBJ2-2; D is ambiguous. The ends were cut back, 1 base at V and 1 base at J, with 10 bases in the middle. The V gene's germline CDR1 is MDHEN and CDR2 SYDVKM. The CDR3 has 16 amino acids. Written as DNA, the CDR3 is TGTGCCAGCAGTTTATATTGGTCAGTGAACACCGGGGAGCTGTTTTTT. Protein sequence: CASSLYWSVNTGELFF.

The table lists this clonotype with many counts. CDR3 DNA sequence: TGTGCCAGCAGTTTAAGGGACAGTACATTGGAGACCCAGTACTTC. Its protein product is CASSLRDSTLETQYF. The V call is TRBV28, the J call TRBJ2-5; 7 bases line up with TRBD1. Germline V gene sequence: CDR1 MDHEN, CDR2 SYDVKM. With V trimmed by 2 bases and J by 5 bases, 8 bases remained unmatched. The CDR3 runs to 15 residues.

This clonotype has ten or more counts. The rearrangement links TRBV28 to TRBJ2-5; TRBD2 matches at 9 bases. Germline loops: CDR1 MDHEN, CDR2 SYDVKM. The CDR3 runs to 13 residues. Trimming cost V 3 bases and J 10 bases; bases outside gene matches: 6. CDR3: CASSLTSGANQYF. The DNA for the CDR3 is TGTGCCAGCAGTTTGACTAGCGGCGCCAACCAGTACTTC.

This clonotype came up many times. The rearrangement uses TRBV5-5 and TRBJ2-7; TRBD2 matches 8 bases. The trim removed 0 bases at V and 3 bases at J, leaving 11 bases unmatched. The CDR3 length is 17 residues. CDR1 is SGHKS and CDR2 is YYEKEE in the germline V gene (reference sequence). The CDR3 coding sequence is TGTGCCAGCAGCTTGGCTAGCGGGCGGTCCTTGAGCTACGAGCAGTACTTC. Protein sequence: CASSLASGRSLSYEQYF.

In this sample, this clonotype turned up a few times. The gene calls are TRBV13 and TRBJ2-2; D not certain. Trimming pared 0 bases from V and 3 bases from J, leaving 5 bases between. This CDR3 contains 14 residues. Looked up from germline, CDR1 is PRHDT and CDR2 is FYEKMQ (reference sequence). The CDR3 sequence is CASSLGYHTGELFF. The CDR3 DNA is TGTGCCAGCAGCTTAGGTTATCACACCGGGGAGCTGTTTTTT.

Only a few counts were recorded for this clonotype. Being one base from a much bigger clone, this may be a read error. The chain links TRBV11-2 to TRBJ1-1; D uncertain. V shed 0 bases and J shed 6 bases, with 8 bases lying between them. Germline assignment: CDR1 SGHAT and CDR2 FQNNGV. This CDR3 comprises 13 residues. In DNA, the CDR3 is TGTGCCAGCAGCTTAGATATACCGGCTGAAGCTTTCTTT. Protein product: CASSLDIPAEAFF.

This clonotype appeared a single time. The J gene is TRBJ1-1, the V gene TRBV18, with D possibly matching TRBD1 (6 bases). CDR1 and CDR2 (germline): KGHSH, LQKENI. V was cut by 6 bases and J by 5 bases, with 19 bases left in between. The CDR3 runs 15 residues. CDR3 DNA sequence: TGTGCCAGCTCGCTCAAGGGGGGCGGGCAAACTGAAGCTTTCTTT. Its translation: CASSLKGGGQTEAFF.

At least ten counts were recorded for this clonotype. The chain couples TRBV27 to TRBJ2-5; the D is unclear. From germline, CDR1 is MNHEY and CDR2 SMNVEV (reference sequence). CDR3 size: 13 residues. V lost 5 bases and J lost 3, with 10 bases in between. The CDR3 loop reads CASSQRTEETQYF. The CDR3, as DNA: TGTGCCAGCAGTCAAAGGACGGAAGAGACCCAGTACTTC.

The chain has TRBV5-1 and TRBJ2-3, with TRBD2 identical over 10 bases. Germline loops: CDR1 SGHRS, CDR2 YFSETQ. The trim removed 3 bases at V and 2 bases at J, leaving 12 bases unmatched. The CDR3 consists of 18 residues. Written as DNA, the CDR3 is TGCGCCAGCAGCTCCTCTTCCTTAGCGGGGGGCCCCACAGATACGCAGTATTTT. It codes for CASSSSSLAGGPTDTQYF. Variable domain in full (rest from reference TRBV5-1 and TRBJ2-3): KAGVTQTPRYLIKTRGQQVTLSCSPISGHRSVSWYQQTPGQGLQFLFEYFSETQRNKGNFPGRFSGRQFSNSRSEMNVSTLELGDSALYLCASSSSSLAGGPTDTQYFGPGTRLTVL.

Ten or more counts support this clonotype. This chain uses TRBV20-1 with TRBJ1-4; D uncertain. The germline V and J ends were trimmed by 0 bases and 3 bases, with 11 bases remaining between them. The CDR3 length is 15 residues. The germline V gene has CDR1 DFQATT and CDR2 SNEGSKA (reference sequence). The CDR3 reads CSARDWMGSNEKLFF. The CDR3 DNA reads TGCAGTGCTAGAGATTGGATGGGTTCTAATGAAAAACTGTTTTTT.

This clonotype has at least ten counts. The CDR3 bases are TGTGCCAGCAGCCCCGGACTGGGACCTGGAAACACCATATATTTT. The encoded protein is CASSPGLGPGNTIYF. This chain links TRBV3-1 with TRBJ1-3; tentatively, D is TRBD1 (5 bases). Germline V gene lookup returns CDR1 LGHDT and CDR2 YNNKEL (reference sequence). The CDR3 covers 15 residues. The germline V and J ends were trimmed by 4 bases and 2 bases, with 12 bases remaining between them.

This clonotype was found many times. A junction boundary mismatches the germline segment, possibly from a read error. The gene calls are TRBV29-1 and TRBJ1-1; tentatively, D is TRBD1 (6 bases). The CDR3 loop spans 12 amino acids. Germline assignment: CDR1 SQVTM and CDR2 ANQGSEA. CDR3 region: CSAGTLNTEAFF. The CDR3 region has the DNA TGCAGCGCCGGGACACTGAATACTGAAGCTTTCTTT.

CDR3 nucleotides: TGTGCCAGCAGTTACTCGCCTAGCGGGGGCTTCGTGACCCAGTACTTC. This sequence encodes CASSYSPSGGFVTQYF. The chain employs TRBV6-2 or TRBV6-3 and TRBJ2-5, with 10 nucleotides matching TRBD2. The CDR3 spans 16 residues. V was pared by 0 bases and J by 7 bases, with 8 bases of the junction left unmatched. Germline V gives CDR1 MNHEY, CDR2 SVGEGT.